One and the same sample provided the 15 T cell receptor beta chains below, sequenced in a study of STAT5B mutations in CD4+ large granular lymphocyte leukemia (dated by TCRdb to the early 2020s). Library prep was done by the immunoSEQ multiplex PCR assay. Here the immuneACCESS table is served through TCRdb, limited to in-frame sequences with V and J called. Missing clones are a known gap in these copies; in checked studies unresolved V genes cover under half, and the rest lacks a known reason. The sample table holds about 30,000 clones, of which around four fifths were seen once. 2.1% of the sample lies in the top ten. Sequencing input: CD4+ T cells from blood buffy coats. All receptors derive from a human donor in good health.

The chain is built from TRBV29-1 and TRBJ2-1; 9 nucleotides agree with TRBD2. The CDR3 sequence is 16 residues long. With V trimmed by 2 bases and J by 0 bases, 5 bases remained unmatched. The V gene's germline CDR1 is SQVTM and CDR2 ANQGSEA. The CDR3 region has the DNA TGCAGCGTTGAAATCCTAGCGGGAAGCTCCTACAATGAGCAGTTCTTC. It yields the protein CSVEILAGSSYNEQFF.

This chain links TRBV18 with TRBJ2-5; no clear D gene. This CDR3 spans 14 amino acids. Trimming stripped 2 bases from V and 5 bases from J, with 12 bases between. Germline V lookup: CDR1 KGHSH, CDR2 LQKENI. The CDR3 region has the DNA TGTGCCAGCTCACCAGGTGGCGATCAGGAGACCCAGTACTTC. Translated: CASSPGGDQETQYF.

V gene TRBV6-1 combines with J gene TRBJ1-2; a weak D match, TRBD1 (6 bases). The CDR3 spans 11 residues. V lost 3 bases, J lost 7 bases, and 6 bases lay in between. Germline V gene lookup returns CDR1 MNHNS and CDR2 SASEGT. CDR3: CASSDRGGYTF. In nucleotides, the CDR3 is TGTGCCAGCAGTGACAGGGGTGGCTACACCTTC.

This clone was counted a few times. The chain links TRBV6-5 to TRBJ1-1, with 8 bases lining up with TRBD1. This CDR3 spans 13 amino acids. Germline lookup yields CDR1 MNHEY and CDR2 SVGAGI. The V segment lost 8 bases and the J segment 4 bases; nucleotides outside the gene matches: 6. The DNA for the CDR3 is TGTGCCAGCCAGTCGGGACAGGTCACTGAAGCTTTCTTT. It codes for CASQSGQVTEAFF.

The V gene is TRBV5-1, the J gene TRBJ2-7; maybe TRBD1 (6 bases). The CDR3 contains 14 residues. Germline CDR1 is SGHRS and CDR2 is YFSETQ. V lost 6 bases and J 0 bases, leaving 13 bases between the germline ends. CDR3 nucleotide sequence: TGCGCCAGCATGCCTCTGGGGGCCTCCTACGAGCAGTACTTC. Its translation is CASMPLGASYEQYF.

The rearrangement links TRBV6-6 to TRBJ1-1; D is undetermined. V lost 4 bases and J lost 1, with 16 bases in between. The germline gives CDR1 MNHNY, CDR2 SVGAGI (reference sequence). CDR3 length equals 16 residues. The CDR3 DNA follows: TGTGCCAGCAGTTTTCGTGGGAGCGGTAAGAACACTGAAGCTTTCTTT. Translating it yields CASSFRGSGKNTEAFF.

The chain couples TRBV6-1 to TRBJ2-3; D may correspond to TRBD1 or TRBD2 (5 bases each). V was trimmed by 2 bases and J by 2 bases, leaving 11 bases between them. In germline, CDR1 is MNHNS, CDR2 SASEGT. The length of the CDR3 is 15 residues. The CDR3 nucleotides are TGTGCCAGCAGTGAATGGGGGATACTCACAGATACGCAGTATTTT. Translating it yields CASSEWGILTDTQYF.

This clone was found once. J is TRBJ2-3 and V is TRBV29-1; 10 bases match TRBD2. With V trimmed by 7 bases and J by 6 bases, 13 bases remained unmatched. CDR1 is SQVTM and CDR2 is ANQGSEA in the germline V gene. This CDR3 comprises 15 residues. The CDR3 DNA follows: TGCAGCGCGATACTACTAGCGGGAATGAAGGATACGCAGTATTTT. As protein: CSAILLAGMKDTQYF.

The V call is TRBV18, the J call TRBJ2-5, with D possibly TRBD1 on 6 matching bases. Germline V gene sequence: CDR1 KGHSH, CDR2 LQKENI. V lost 2 bases and J 2 bases, leaving 12 bases between the germline ends. The CDR3 is 15 amino acids. The CDR3 nucleotides read TGTGCCAGCTCACCAATTCAGGGGACACAAGAGACCCAGTACTTC. Protein product: CASSPIQGTQETQYF.

The J gene is TRBJ1-3, the V gene TRBV9; D perhaps matches TRBD1 (5 bases). This CDR3 comprises 18 residues. V was pared by 3 bases and J by 2 bases, with 21 bases between. Germline CDR1 reads SGDLS; CDR2 reads YYNGEE. This CDR3 is CASSGGAARGEAGNTIYF. CDR3 DNA sequence: TGTGCCAGCAGCGGCGGGGCGGCAAGGGGAGAAGCTGGAAACACCATATATTTT.

This sequence joins TRBV9 and TRBJ2-7; TRBD2 aligns across 16 bases. The CDR3 contains 19 residues. The junction had 13 bases not matched to a gene; V was cut back by 4 bases and J by 3 bases. Germline V gene data show CDR1 as SGDLS and CDR2 as YYNGEE. The CDR3 spells CASSSTPGLAGGVSYEQYF. The CDR3 DNA follows: TGTGCCAGCAGCTCCACCCCGGGACTAGCGGGAGGGGTCAGCTACGAGCAGTACTTC. The whole variable domain, filled in from reference TRBV9 and TRBJ2-7, reads DSGVTQTPKHLITATGQRVTLRCSPRSGDLSVYWYQQSLDQGLQFLIQYYNGEERAKGNILERFSAQQFPDLHSELNLSSLELGDSALYFCASSSTPGLAGGVSYEQYFGPGTRLTVT.

The genes are TRBV10-2 and TRBJ2-3; D call uncertain. Germline V gene sequence: CDR1 WSHSY, CDR2 SAAADI. Trimming took off 3 bases at V and 0 bases at J, with 10 bases between the two ends. The CDR3 totals 15 residues. CDR3 sequence (DNA): TGCGCCAGCAGTGATATTATCTCTAGCACAGATACGCAGTATTTT. Translated: CASSDIISSTDTQYF.

The CDR3 sequence: CASSLQLTTNTGELFF. CDR3 DNA sequence: TGCGCCAGCAGCTTACAGCTGACCACAAACACCGGGGAGCTGTTTTTT. The chain carries TRBV5-1 and TRBJ2-2; D not certain. V lost 2 bases, J lost 2 bases, and 13 bases lay in between. CDR1 and CDR2 from the germline V gene are SGHRS and YFSETQ. The CDR3 length is 16 residues.

This clone turned up a few times. The chain has TRBV12-5 and TRBJ1-5; 8 positions agree with TRBD1. The CDR3 sequence is 14 residues long. J was trimmed by 6 bases and V by 5 bases; bases with no gene match: 6. Germline CDR1 LGHNT, CDR2 FRNRAP. CDR3 nucleotides: TGTGCTAGTGGTCGATCAGGGGGCGGTCAGCCCCAGCATTTT. It encodes CASGRSGGGQPQHF. Drawing the rest from reference TRBV12-5 and TRBJ1-5, the complete variable domain is DARVTQTPRHKVTEMGQEVTMRCQPILGHNTVFWYRQTMMQGLELLAYFRNRAPLDDSGMPKDRFSAEMPDATLATLKIQPSEPRDSAVYFCASGRSGGGQPQHFGDGTRLSIL.

This clone was seen once. This rearrangement joins TRBV27 to TRBJ2-2; D may be TRBD2 (6 bases). The V end was cut by 2 bases, the J end by 4 bases, with 11 bases between. Germline values: CDR1 MNHEY, CDR2 SMNVEV (reference sequence). The CDR3 has 15 residues. The DNA of the CDR3 is TGTGCCAGCAGTTTAAGCCAGCGGGCCACCGGGGAGCTGTTTTTT. As protein: CASSLSQRATGELFF.